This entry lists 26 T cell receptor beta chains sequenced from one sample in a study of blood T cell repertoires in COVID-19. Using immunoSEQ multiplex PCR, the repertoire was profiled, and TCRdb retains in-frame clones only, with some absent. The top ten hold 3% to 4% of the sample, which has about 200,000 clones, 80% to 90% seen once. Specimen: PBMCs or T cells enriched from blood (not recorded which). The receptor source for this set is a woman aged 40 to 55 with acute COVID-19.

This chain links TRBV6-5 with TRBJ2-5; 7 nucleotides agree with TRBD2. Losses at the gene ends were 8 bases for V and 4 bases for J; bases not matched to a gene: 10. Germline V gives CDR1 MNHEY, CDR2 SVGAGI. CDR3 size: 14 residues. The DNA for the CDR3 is TGTGCCAGCGACCCTTCCGCGGGAGTAGAGACCCAGTACTTC. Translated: CASDPSAGVETQYF.

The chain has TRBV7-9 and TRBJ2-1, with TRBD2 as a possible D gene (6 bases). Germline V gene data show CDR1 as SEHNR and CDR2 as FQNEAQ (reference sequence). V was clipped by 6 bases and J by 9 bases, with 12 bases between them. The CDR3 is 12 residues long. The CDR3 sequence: CASSEGRREQFF. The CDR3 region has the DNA TGTGCCAGCAGTGAAGGGAGGCGTGAGCAGTTCTTC.

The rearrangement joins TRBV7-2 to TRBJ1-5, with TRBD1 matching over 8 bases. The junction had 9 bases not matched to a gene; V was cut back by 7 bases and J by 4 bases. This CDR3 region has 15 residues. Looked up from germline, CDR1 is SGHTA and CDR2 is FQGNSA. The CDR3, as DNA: TGTGCCAGCACCCCTGGGACAGGTCGAAATCAGCCCCAGCATTTT. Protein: CASTPGTGRNQPQHF.

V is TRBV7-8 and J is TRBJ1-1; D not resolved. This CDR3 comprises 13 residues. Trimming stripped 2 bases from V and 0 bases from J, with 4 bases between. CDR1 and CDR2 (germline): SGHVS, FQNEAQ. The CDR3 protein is CASSLQMNTEAFF. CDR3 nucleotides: TGTGCCAGCAGCTTACAGATGAACACTGAAGCTTTCTTT.

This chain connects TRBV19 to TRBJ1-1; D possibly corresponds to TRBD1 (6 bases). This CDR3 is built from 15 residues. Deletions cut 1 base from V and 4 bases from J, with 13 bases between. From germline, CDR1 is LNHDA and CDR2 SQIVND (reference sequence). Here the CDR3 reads CASSIGNRVGTEAFF. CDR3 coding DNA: TGTGCCAGTAGTATAGGGAACAGGGTGGGCACTGAAGCTTTCTTT. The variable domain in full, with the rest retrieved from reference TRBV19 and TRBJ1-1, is DGGITQSPKYLFRKEGQNVTLSCEQNLNHDAMYWYRQDPGQGLRLIYYSQIVNDFQKGDIAEGYSVSREKKESFPLTVTSAQKNPTAFYLCASSIGNRVGTEAFFGQGTRLTVV.

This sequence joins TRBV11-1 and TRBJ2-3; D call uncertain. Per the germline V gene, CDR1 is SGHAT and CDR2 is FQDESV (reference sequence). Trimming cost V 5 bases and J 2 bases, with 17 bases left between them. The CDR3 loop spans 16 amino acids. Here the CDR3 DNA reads TGTGCCAGCAGCCAGTGGTCAAATCTCAACACAGATACGCAGTATTTT. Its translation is CASSQWSNLNTDTQYF.

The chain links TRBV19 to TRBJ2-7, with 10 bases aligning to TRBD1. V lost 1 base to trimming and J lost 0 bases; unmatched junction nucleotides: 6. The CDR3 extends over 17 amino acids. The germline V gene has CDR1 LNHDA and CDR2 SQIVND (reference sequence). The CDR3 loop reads CASSIARTGGNSYEQYF. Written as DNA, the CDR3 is TGTGCCAGTAGTATAGCGAGGACAGGGGGAAACTCCTACGAGCAGTACTTC.

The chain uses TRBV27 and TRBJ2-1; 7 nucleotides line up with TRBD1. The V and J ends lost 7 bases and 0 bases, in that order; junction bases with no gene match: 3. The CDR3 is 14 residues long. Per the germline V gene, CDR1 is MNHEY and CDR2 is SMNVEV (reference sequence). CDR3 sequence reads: CASTEGASYNEQFF. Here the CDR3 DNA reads TGTGCCAGCACAGAGGGGGCCTCCTACAATGAGCAGTTCTTC.

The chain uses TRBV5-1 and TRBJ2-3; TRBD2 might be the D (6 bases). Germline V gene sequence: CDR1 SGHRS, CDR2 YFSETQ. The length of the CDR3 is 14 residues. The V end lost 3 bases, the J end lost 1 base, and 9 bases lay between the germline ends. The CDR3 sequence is CASSWERGTDTQYF. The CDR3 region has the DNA TGCGCCAGCAGCTGGGAGCGGGGCACAGATACGCAGTATTTT.

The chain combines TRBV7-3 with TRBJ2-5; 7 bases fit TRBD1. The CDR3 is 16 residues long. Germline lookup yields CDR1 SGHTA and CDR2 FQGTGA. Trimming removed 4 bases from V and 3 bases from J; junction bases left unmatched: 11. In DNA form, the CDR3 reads TGTGCCAGCAGCTCGGGCTCAGGGGGAAGGGAAGAGACCCAGTACTTC. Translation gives CASSSGSGGREETQYF.

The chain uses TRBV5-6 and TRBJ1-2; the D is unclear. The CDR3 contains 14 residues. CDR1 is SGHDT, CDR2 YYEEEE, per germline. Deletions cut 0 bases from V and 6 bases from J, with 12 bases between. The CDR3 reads CASSLDRAPHGYTF. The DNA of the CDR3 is TGTGCCAGCAGCTTGGACCGAGCCCCACATGGCTACACCTTC.

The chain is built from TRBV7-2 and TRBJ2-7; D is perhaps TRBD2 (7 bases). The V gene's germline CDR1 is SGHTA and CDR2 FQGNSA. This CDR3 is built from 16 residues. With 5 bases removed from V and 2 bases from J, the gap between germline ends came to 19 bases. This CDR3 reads CASSLGHREGTYEQYF. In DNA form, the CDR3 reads TGTGCCAGCAGCCTAGGGCACAGGGAGGGCACCTACGAGCAGTACTTC.

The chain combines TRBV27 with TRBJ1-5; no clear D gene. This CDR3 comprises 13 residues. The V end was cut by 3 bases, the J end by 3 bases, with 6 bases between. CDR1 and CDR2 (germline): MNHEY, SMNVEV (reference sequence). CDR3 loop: CASSLAVNQPQHF. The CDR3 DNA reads TGTGCCAGCAGTTTGGCAGTCAATCAGCCCCAGCATTTT.

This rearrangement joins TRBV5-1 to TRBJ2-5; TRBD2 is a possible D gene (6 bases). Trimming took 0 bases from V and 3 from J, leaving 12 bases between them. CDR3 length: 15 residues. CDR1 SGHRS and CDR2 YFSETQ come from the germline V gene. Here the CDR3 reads CASSLAGGREETQYF. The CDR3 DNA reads TGCGCCAGCAGCTTGGCCGGAGGGCGGGAAGAGACCCAGTACTTC.

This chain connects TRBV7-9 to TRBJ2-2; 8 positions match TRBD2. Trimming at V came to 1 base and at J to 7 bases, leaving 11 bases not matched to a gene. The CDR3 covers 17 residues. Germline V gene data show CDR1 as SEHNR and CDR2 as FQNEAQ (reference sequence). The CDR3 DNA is TGTGCCAGCAGCTTAGGAGGATCGGGAGGGCCAATCGGGGAGCTGTTTTTT. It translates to CASSLGGSGGPIGELFF.

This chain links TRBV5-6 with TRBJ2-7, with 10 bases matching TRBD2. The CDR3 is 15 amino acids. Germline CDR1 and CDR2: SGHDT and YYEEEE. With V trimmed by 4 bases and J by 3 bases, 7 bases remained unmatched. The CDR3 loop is CASSVWASGSYEQYF. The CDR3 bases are TGTGCCAGCAGCGTTTGGGCTAGCGGGAGCTACGAGCAGTACTTC.

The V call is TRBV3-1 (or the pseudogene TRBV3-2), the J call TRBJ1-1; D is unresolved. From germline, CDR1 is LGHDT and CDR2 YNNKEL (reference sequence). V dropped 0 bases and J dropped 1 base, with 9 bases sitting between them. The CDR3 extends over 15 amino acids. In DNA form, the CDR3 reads TGTGCCAGCAGCCAAGATCCTCAGCGGAACACTGAAGCTTTCTTT. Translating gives CASSQDPQRNTEAFF.

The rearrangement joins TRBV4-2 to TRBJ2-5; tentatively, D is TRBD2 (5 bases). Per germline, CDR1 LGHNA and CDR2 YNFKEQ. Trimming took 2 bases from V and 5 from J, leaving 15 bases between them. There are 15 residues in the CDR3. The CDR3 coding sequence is TGTGCCAGCAGCCAAACAGCGGAACTCCGGGAGACCCAGTACTTC. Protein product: CASSQTAELRETQYF.

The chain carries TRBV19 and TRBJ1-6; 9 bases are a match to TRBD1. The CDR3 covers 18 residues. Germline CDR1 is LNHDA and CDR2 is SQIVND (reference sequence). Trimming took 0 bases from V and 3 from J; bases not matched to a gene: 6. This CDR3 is CASSIDRTGADYNSPLHF. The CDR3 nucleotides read TGTGCCAGTAGTATAGATCGGACAGGGGCCGACTATAATTCACCCCTCCACTTT.

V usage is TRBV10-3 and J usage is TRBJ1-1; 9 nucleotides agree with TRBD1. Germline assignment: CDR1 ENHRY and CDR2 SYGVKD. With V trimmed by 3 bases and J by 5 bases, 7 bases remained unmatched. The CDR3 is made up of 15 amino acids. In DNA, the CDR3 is TGTGCCATCAGTGACTCGGGACAGGGAAAGACTGAAGCTTTCTTT. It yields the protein CAISDSGQGKTEAFF.

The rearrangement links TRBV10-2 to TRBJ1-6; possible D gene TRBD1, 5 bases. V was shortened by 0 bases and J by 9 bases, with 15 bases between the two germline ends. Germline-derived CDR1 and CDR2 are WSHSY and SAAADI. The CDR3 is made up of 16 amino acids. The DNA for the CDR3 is TGCGCCAGCAGTGAGTCGGAGCGGGGGATGGGTTCACCCCTCCACTTT. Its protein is CASSESERGMGSPLHF.

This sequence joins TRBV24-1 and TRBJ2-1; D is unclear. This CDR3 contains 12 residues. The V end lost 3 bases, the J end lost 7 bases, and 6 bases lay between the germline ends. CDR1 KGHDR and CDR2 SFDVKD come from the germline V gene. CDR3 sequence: CATSDGPNEQFF. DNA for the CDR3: TGTGCCACCAGTGATGGCCCAAATGAGCAGTTCTTC.

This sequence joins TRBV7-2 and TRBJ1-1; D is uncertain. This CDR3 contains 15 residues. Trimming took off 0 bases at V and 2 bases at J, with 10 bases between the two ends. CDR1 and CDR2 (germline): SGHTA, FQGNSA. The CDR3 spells CASSLAARTNTEAFF. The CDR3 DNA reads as TGTGCCAGCAGCTTAGCCGCCAGGACTAACACTGAAGCTTTCTTT.

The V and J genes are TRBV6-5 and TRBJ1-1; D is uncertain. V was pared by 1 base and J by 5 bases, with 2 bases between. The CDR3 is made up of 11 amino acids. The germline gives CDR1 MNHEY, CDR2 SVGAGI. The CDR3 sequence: CASSYLTEAFF. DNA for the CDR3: TGTGCCAGCAGTTACTTAACTGAAGCTTTCTTT.

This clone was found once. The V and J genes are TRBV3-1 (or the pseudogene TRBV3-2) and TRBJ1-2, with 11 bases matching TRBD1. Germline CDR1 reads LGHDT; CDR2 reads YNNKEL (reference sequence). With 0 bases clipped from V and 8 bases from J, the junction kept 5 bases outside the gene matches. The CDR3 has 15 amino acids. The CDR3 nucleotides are TGTGCCAGCAGCCAAGACGGGACAGGGGGTAACGGCTACACCTTC. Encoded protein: CASSQDGTGGNGYTF.

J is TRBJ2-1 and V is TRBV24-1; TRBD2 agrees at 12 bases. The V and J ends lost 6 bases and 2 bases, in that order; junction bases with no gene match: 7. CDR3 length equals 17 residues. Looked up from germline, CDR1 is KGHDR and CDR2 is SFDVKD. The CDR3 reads CATSRTSGRPTYNEQFF. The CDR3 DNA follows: TGTGCCACCAGTCGTACTAGCGGGAGGCCGACCTACAATGAGCAGTTCTTC.